The TCR beta chain described here comes from a study of T cells in narcolepsy. Repertoires were generated with immunoSEQ multiplex PCR, while TCRdb's copy carries only in-frame clones and drops some. The sample lists roughly 27,000 clones; roughly 77% were seen once. Germline CDR1 is MNHEY and CDR2 is SMNVEV (reference sequence). This CDR3 contains 17 residues. About this clone itself: Its specificity is not known.

Study conclusions and caveats: Comparing one patient's CSF and blood CD4+ clonotypes highlighted HCRT- and TRIB2-specific autoreactive clonotypes. In some patient and control memory CD4+ samples, autoreactive clones were absent. Reportedly, autoreactive clonotypes were serially detected in patients' blood but not controls'.

V gene TRBV27 combines with J gene TRBJ2-5; TRBD2 matches at 12 bases. Matching the DNA end better, TRBJ2-7 makes the J call doubtful. The material sequenced was memory (CD45RA-) CD4+ T cells from blood. The TCR was taken from a human donor in good health. The CDR3 loop is CASSRTRTSGVSYEQYF. CDR3 DNA sequence: TGTGCCAGCAGCCGCACCAGGACTAGCGGGGTCTCCTACGAGCAGTACTTC.